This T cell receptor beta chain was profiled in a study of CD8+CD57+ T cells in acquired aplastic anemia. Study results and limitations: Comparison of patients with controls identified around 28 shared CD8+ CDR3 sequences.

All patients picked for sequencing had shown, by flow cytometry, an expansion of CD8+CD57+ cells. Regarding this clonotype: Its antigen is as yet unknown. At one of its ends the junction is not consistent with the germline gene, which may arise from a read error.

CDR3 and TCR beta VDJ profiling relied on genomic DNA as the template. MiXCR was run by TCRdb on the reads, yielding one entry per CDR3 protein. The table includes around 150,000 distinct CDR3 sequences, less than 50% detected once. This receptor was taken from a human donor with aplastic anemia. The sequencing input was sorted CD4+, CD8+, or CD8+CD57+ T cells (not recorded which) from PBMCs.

CDR3 nucleotide sequence: TGCGCCAGCAGCTTGGCCGCAGGGTCCTACGAGCAGTGCTTC. The encoded protein is CASSLAAGSYEQCF. The gene calls are TRBV5-1 and TRBJ2-7; D is perhaps TRBD1 (5 bases). The germline V gene encodes CDR1 SGHRS and CDR2 YFSETQ. The CDR3 is 14 residues long.